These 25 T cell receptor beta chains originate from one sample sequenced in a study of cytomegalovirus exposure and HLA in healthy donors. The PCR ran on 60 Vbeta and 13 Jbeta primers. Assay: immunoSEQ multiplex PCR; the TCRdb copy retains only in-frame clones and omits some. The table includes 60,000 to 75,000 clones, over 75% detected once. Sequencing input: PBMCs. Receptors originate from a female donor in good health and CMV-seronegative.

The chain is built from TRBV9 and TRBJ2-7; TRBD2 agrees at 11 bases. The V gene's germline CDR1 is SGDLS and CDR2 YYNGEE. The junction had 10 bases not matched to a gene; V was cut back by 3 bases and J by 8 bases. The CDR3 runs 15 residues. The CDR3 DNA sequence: TGTGCCAGCAGCGAGTCCGGGACTAGCGGCAATCAGCAGTACTTC. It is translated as CASSESGTSGNQQYF.

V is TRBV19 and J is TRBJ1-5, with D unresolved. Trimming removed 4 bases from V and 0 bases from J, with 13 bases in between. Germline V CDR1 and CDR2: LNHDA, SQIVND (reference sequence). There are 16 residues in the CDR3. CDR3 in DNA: TGTGCCAGTAGTAATGGGAGAGCGTCTAGCAATCAGCCCCAGCATTTT. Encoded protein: CASSNGRASSNQPQHF. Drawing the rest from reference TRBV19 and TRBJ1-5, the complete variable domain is DGGITQSPKYLFRKEGQNVTLSCEQNLNHDAMYWYRQDPGQGLRLIYYSQIVNDFQKGDIAEGYSVSREKKESFPLTVTSAQKNPTAFYLCASSNGRASSNQPQHFGDGTRLSIL.

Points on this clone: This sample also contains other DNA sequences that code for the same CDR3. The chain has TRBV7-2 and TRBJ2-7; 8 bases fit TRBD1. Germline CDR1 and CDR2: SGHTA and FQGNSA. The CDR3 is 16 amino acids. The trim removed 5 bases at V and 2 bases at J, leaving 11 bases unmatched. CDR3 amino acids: CASSLTGTGGAYEQYF. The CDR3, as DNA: TGTGCCAGCAGCCTCACCGGGACAGGAGGGGCCTACGAGCAGTACTTC.

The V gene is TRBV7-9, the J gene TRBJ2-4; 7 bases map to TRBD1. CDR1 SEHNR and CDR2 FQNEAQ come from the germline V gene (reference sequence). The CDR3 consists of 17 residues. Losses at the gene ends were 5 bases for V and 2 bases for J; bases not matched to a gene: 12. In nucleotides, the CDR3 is TGTGCCAGCAGCCAAAACCGACAGGGAGTAACCAAAAACATTCAGTACTTC. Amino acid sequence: CASSQNRQGVTKNIQYF. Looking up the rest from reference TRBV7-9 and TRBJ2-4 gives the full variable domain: DTGVSQNPRHKITKRGQNVTFRCDPISEHNRLYWYRQTLGQGPEFLTYFQNEAQLEKSRLLSDRFSAERPKGSFSTLEIQRTEQGDSAMYLCASSQNRQGVTKNIQYFGAGTRLSVL.

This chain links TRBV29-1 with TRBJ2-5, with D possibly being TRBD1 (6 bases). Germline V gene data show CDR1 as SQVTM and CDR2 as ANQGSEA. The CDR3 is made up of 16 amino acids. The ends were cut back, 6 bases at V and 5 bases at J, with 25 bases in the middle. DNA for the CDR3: TGCAGCGTAAGCCCTCCCTTGGGGGCCGCTGGGGAGACCCAGTACTTC. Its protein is CSVSPPLGAAGETQYF. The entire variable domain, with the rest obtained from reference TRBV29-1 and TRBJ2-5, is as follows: SAVISQKPSRDICQRGTSLTIQCQVDSQVTMMFWYRQQPGQSLTLIATANQGSEATYESGFVIDKFPISRPNLTFSTLTVSNMSPEDSSIYLCSVSPPLGAAGETQYFGPGTRLLVL.

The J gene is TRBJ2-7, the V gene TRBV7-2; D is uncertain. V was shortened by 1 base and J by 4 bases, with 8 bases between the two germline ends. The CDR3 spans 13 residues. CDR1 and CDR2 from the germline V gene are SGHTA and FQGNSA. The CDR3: CASSLEYQYEQYF. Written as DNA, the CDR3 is TGTGCCAGCAGCTTAGAGTACCAGTACGAGCAGTACTTC.

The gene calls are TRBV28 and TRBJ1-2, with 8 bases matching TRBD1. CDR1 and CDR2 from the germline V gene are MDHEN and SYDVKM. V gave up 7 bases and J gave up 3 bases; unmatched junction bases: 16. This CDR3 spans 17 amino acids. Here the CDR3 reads CASTARGPREQYYGYTF. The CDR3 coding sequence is TGTGCCAGCACCGCCAGGGGGCCCCGAGAACAGTACTATGGCTACACCTTC.

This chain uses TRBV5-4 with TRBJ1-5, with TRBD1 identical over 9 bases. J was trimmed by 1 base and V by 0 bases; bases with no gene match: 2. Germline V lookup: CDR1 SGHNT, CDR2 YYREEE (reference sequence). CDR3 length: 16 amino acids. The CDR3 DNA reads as TGTGCCAGCAGCTTGGGGGGGACAGGGAGCAATCAGCCCCAGCATTTT. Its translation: CASSLGGTGSNQPQHF.

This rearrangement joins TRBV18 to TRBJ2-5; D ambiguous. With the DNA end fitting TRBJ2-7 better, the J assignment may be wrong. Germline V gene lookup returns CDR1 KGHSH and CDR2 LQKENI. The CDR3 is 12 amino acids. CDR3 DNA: TGTGCCAGCTCACCACGCGCCTACGAGCAGTACTTC. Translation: CASSPRAYEQYF.

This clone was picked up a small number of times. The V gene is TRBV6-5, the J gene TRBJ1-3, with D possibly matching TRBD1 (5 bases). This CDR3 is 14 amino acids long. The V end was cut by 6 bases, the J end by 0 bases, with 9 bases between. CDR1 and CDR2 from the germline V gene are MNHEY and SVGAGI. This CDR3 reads CASRGQLSGNTIYF. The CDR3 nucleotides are TGTGCCAGCAGAGGACAACTCTCTGGAAACACCATATATTTT.

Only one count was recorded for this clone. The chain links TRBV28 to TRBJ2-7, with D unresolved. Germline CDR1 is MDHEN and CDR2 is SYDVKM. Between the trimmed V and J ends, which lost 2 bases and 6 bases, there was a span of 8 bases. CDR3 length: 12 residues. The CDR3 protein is CASSLITGEQYF. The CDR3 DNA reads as TGTGCCAGCAGTTTAATAACCGGCGAGCAGTACTTC.

CDR3 sequence: CASTANGGALDTQYF. CDR3 bases: TGTGCCAGTACTGCTAATGGGGGGGCCTTAGATACGCAGTATTTT. V gene TRBV19 combines with J gene TRBJ2-3; possibly TRBD2 for D (7 bases). Trimming removed 7 bases from V and 5 bases from J, with 19 bases in between. This CDR3 comprises 15 residues. Germline CDR1 LNHDA, CDR2 SQIVND (reference sequence).

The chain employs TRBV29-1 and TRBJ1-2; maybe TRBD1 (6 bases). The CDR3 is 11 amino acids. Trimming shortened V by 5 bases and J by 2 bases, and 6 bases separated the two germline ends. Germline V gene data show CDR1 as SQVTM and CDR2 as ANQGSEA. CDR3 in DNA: TGCAGCGTTACAGGGAACTATGGCTACACCTTC. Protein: CSVTGNYGYTF.

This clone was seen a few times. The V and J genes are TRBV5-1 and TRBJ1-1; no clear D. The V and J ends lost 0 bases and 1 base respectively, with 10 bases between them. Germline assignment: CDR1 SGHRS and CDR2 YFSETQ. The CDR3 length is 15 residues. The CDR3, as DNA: TGCGCCAGCAGCTTGGTGGCGGGTGCGAACACTGAAGCTTTCTTT. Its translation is CASSLVAGANTEAFF.

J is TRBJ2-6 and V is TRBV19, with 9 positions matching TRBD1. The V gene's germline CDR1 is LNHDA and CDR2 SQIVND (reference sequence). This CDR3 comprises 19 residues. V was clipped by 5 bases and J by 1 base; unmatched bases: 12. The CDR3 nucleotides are TGTGCCAGTAGTCCTTATAAAGGGACAGGGACTTCTGGGGCCAACGTCCTGACTTTC. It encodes CASSPYKGTGTSGANVLTF.

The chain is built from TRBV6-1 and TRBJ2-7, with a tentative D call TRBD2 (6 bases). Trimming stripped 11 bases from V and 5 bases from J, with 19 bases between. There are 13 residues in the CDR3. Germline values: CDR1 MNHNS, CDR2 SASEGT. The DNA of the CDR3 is TGTGCCTGCCAAGCCGGGGGAGGCAACGAGCAGTACTTC. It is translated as CACQAGGGNEQYF.

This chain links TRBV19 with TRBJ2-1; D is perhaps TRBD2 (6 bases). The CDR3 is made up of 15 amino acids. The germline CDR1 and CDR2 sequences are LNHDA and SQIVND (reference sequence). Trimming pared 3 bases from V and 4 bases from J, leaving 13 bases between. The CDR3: CASSIVPGGYNEQFF. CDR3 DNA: TGTGCCAGTAGTATTGTCCCCGGGGGATACAATGAGCAGTTCTTC.

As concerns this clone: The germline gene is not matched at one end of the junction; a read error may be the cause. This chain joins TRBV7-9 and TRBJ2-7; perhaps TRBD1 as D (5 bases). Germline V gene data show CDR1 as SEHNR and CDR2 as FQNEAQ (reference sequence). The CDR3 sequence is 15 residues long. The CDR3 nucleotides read TGTTCCAGCAGCTCCTCGAGGACACCGGATTACGAGCAGTACTTC. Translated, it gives CSSSSSRTPDYEQYF.

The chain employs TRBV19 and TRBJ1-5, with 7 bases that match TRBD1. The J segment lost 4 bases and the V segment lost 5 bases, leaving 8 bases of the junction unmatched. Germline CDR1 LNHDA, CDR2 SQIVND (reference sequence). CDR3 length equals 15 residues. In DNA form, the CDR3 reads TGTGCCAGTAGTCTCACAGGGGAACGTAATCAGCCCCAGCATTTT. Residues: CASSLTGERNQPQHF. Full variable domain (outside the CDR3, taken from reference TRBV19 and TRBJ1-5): DGGITQSPKYLFRKEGQNVTLSCEQNLNHDAMYWYRQDPGQGLRLIYYSQIVNDFQKGDIAEGYSVSREKKESFPLTVTSAQKNPTAFYLCASSLTGERNQPQHFGDGTRLSIL.

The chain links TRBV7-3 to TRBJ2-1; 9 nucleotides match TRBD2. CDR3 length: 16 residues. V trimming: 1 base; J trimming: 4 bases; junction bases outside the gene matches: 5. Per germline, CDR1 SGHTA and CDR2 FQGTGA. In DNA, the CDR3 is TGTGCCAGCAGCTTAAGCGGGACTAGCCGATACAATGAGCAGTTCTTC. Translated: CASSLSGTSRYNEQFF.

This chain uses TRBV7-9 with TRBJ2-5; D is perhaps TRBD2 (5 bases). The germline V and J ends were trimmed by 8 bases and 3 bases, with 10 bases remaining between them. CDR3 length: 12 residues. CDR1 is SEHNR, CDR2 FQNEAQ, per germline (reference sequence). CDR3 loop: CASGSFEETQYF. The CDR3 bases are TGTGCCAGCGGGAGTTTCGAAGAGACCCAGTACTTC.

CDR3 in amino acids: CASSLSEYSNQPQHF. DNA of the CDR3: TGTGCCAGCAGTTTATCAGAGTATAGCAATCAGCCCCAGCATTTT. The chain has TRBV27 and TRBJ1-5; D unclear. Trimming stripped 0 bases from V and 0 bases from J, with 6 bases between. Germline loops: CDR1 MNHEY, CDR2 SMNVEV (reference sequence). The CDR3 is made up of 15 amino acids.

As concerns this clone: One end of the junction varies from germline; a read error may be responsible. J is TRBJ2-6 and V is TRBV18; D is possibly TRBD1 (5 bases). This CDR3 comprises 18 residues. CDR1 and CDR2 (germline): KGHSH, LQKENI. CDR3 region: CASSPQGMGDSGANGLTF. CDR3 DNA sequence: TGTGCCAGCTCACCTCAGGGCATGGGTGACTCTGGGGCCAACGGCCTGACTTTC. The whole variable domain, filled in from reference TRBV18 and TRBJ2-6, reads NAGVMQNPRHLVRRRGQEARLRCSPMKGHSHVYWYRQLPEEGLKFMVYLQKENIIDESGMPKERFSAEFPKEGPSILRIQQVVRGDSAAYFCASSPQGMGDSGANGLTFGAGSRLTVL.

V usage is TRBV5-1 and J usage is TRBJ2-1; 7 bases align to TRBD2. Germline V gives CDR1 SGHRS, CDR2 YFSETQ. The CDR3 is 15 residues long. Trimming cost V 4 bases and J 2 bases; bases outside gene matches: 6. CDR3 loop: CASSLTGGAYNEQFF. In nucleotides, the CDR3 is TGCGCCAGCAGCCTTACGGGGGGAGCCTACAATGAGCAGTTCTTC.

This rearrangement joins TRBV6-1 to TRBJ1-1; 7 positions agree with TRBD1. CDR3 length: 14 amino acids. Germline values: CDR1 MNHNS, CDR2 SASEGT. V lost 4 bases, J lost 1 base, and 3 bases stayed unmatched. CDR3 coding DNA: TGTGCCAGCAGTGGCAGGACAGGGAACACTGAAGCTTTCTTT. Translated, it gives CASSGRTGNTEAFF.